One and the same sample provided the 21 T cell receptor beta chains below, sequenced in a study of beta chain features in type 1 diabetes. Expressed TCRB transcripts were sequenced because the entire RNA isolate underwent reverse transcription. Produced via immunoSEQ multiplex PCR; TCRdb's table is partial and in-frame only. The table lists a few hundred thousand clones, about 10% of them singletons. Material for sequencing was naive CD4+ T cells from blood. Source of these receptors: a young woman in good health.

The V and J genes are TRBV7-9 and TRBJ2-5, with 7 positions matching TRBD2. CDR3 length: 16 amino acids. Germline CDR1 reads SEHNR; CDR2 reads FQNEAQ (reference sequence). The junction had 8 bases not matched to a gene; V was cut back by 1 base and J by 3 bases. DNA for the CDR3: TGTGCCAGCAGCTTAGGGTGGGAGGGCCGGGAAGAGACCCAGTACTTC. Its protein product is CASSLGWEGREETQYF.

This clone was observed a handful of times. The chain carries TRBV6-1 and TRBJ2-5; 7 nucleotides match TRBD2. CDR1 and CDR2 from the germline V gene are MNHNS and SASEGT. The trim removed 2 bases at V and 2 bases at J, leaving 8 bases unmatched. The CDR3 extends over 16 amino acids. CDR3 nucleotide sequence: TGTGCCAGCAGTGAAAACGTTAGCGGGCCTCAAGAGACCCAGTACTTC. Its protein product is CASSENVSGPQETQYF.

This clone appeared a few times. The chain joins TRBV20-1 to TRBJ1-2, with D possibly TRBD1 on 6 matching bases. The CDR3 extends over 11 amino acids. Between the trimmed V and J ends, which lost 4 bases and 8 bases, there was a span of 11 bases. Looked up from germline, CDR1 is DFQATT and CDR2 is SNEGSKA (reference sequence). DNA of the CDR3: TGCAGTGCTATACAGGGTGGCGGCTACACCTTC. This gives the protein CSAIQGGGYTF.

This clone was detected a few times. In DNA form, the CDR3 reads TGTGCCAGCAGCAGAACAGGGGGCAATGAGCAGTTCTTC. It yields the protein CASSRTGGNEQFF. The genes are TRBV5-4 and TRBJ2-1, with TRBD1 matching 8 bases. The CDR3 is 13 amino acids. The ends lost 4 bases at V and 6 bases at J; junction bases unmatched: 3. The germline V gene encodes CDR1 SGHNT and CDR2 YYREEE (reference sequence).

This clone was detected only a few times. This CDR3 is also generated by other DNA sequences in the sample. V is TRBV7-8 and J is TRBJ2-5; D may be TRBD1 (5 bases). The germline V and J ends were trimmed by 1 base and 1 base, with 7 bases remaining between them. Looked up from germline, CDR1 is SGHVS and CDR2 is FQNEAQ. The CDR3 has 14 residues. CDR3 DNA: TGTGCCAGCAGCTTAGGTACAGGCCAAGAGACCCAGTACTTC. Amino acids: CASSLGTGQETQYF.

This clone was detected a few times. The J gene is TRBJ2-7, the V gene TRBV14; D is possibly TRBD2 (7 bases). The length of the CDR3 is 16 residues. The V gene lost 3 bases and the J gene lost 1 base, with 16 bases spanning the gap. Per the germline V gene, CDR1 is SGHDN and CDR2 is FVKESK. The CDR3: CASSHGQKGGSYEQYF. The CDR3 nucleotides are TGTGCCAGCAGCCATGGTCAGAAGGGGGGGTCCTACGAGCAGTACTTC.

CDR3 DNA sequence: TGTGCCAGCTCACTTAATAGGGGCGCCTCCGGAACTAATGAAAAACTGTTTTTT. This codes for CASSLNRGASGTNEKLFF. The V call is TRBV18, the J call TRBJ1-4; maybe TRBD1 (5 bases). Looked up from germline, CDR1 is KGHSH and CDR2 is LQKENI. V lost 4 bases to trimming and J lost 1 base, with 19 bases between them. The CDR3 spans 18 residues.

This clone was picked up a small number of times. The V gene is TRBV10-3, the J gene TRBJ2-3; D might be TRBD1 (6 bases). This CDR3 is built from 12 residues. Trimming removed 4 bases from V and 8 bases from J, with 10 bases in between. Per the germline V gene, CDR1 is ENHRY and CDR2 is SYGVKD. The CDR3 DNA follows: TGTGCCATCAGTGGCATACAGGGTACGCAGTATTTT. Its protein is CAISGIQGTQYF.

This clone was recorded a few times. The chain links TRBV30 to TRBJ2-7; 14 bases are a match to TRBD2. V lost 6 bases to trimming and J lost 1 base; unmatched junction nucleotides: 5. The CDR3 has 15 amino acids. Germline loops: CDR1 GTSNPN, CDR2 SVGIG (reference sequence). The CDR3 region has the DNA TGTGCCTGTCCGGGACTAGCGGGAGAATCCTACGAGCAGTACTTC. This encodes CACPGLAGESYEQYF.

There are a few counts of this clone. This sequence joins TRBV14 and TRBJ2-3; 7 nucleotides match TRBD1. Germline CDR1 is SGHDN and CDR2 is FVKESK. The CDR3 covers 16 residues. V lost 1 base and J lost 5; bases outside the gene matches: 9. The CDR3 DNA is TGTGCCAGCAGCCAAGTCCCCAGGGGGTTGCGAGATACGCAGTATTTT. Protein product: CASSQVPRGLRDTQYF.

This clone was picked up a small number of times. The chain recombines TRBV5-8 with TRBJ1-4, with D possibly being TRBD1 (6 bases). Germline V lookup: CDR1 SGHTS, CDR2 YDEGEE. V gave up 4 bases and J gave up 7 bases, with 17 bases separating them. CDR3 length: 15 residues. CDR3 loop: CASSTLQGASEKLFF. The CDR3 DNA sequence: TGTGCCAGCAGCACACTACAGGGCGCGTCTGAAAAACTGTTTTTT. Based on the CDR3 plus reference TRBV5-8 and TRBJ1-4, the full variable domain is EAGVTQSPTHLIKTRGQQATLRCSPISGHTSVYWYQQALGLGLQFLLWYDEGEERNRGNFPPRFSGRQFPNYSSELNVNALELEDSALYLCASSTLQGASEKLFFGSGTQLSVL.

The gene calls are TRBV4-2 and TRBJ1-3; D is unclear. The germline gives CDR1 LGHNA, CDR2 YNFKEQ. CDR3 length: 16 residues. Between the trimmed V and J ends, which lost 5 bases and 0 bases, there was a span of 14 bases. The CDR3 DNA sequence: TGTGCCAGCAGCTCTTCTCCTGAGGCCTCTGGAAACACCATATATTTT. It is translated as CASSSSPEASGNTIYF.

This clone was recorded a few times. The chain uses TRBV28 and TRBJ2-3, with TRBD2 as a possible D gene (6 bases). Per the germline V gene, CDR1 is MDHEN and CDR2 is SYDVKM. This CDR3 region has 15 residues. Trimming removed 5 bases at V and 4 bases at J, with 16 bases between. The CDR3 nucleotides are TGTGCCAGCAGTCTCCCCGCCCGCGGGGCAGATACGCAGTATTTT. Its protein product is CASSLPARGADTQYF. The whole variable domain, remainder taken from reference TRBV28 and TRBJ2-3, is DVKVTQSSRYLVKRTGEKVFLECVQDMDHENMFWYRQDPGLGLRLIYFSYDVKMKEKGDIPEGYSVSREKKERFSLILESASTNQTSMYLCASSLPARGADTQYFGPGTRLTVL.

CDR3 sequence (DNA): TGTGCCAGCACTTGGGGCCAGAAGATCACCGGGGAGCTGTTTTTT. As protein: CASTWGQKITGELFF. The V call is TRBV2, the J call TRBJ2-2; D is possibly TRBD1 (5 bases). Germline V lookup: CDR1 SNHLY, CDR2 FYNNEI. This CDR3 has 15 amino acids. V lost 7 bases, J lost 4 bases, and 16 bases lay in between.

The CDR3 sequence: CASSSRLAGAHEQYF. CDR3 in DNA: TGTGCCAGCAGTTCTCGACTAGCGGGAGCCCACGAGCAGTACTTC. This chain links TRBV27 with TRBJ2-7; 12 bases match TRBD2. Germline V gene data show CDR1 as MNHEY and CDR2 as SMNVEV (reference sequence). The V segment lost 4 bases and the J segment 5 bases; nucleotides outside the gene matches: 6. The length of the CDR3 is 15 residues.

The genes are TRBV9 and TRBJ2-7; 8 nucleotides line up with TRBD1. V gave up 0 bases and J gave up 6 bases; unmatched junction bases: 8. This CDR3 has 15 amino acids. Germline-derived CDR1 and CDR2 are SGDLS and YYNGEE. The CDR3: CASSVVSGQGSEQYF. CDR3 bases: TGTGCCAGCAGCGTAGTATCAGGACAGGGCTCCGAGCAGTACTTC.

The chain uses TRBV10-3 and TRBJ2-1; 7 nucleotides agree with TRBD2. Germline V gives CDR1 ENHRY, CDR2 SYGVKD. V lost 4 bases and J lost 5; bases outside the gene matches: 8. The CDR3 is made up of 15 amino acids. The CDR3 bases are TGTGCCATCAGTGGGGGGGTGGGACTAAACAATGAGCAGTTCTTC. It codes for CAISGGVGLNNEQFF.

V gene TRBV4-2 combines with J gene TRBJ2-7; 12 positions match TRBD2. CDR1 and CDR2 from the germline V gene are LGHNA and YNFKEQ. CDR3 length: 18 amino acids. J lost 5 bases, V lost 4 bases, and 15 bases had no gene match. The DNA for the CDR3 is TGTGCCAGCAGCCCCGATTTCGGTAGCCTAGCGGGAGGGCACGAGCAGTACTTC. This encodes CASSPDFGSLAGGHEQYF.

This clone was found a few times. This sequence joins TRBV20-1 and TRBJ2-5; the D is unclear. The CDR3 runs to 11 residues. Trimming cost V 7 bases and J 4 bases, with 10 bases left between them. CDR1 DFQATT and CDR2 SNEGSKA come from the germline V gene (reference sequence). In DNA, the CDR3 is TGCAGTGTCCTCGAAGCAGAGACCCAGTACTTC. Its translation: CSVLEAETQYF.

CDR3 residues: CASSFPGGLAGANEQFF. The CDR3 DNA reads TGTGCCAGCAGTTTTCCCGGAGGACTAGCGGGAGCCAATGAGCAGTTCTTC. The genes are TRBV28 and TRBJ2-1; TRBD2 aligns across 13 bases. The CDR3 spans 17 residues. Germline V gene sequence: CDR1 MDHEN, CDR2 SYDVKM. J lost 6 bases, V lost 3 bases, and 8 bases had no gene match.

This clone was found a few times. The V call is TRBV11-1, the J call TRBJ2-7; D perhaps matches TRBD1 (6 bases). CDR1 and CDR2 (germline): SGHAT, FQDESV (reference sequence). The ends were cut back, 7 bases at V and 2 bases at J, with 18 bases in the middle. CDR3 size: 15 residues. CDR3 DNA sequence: TGTGCCAGCACCAGGACAGCCCTCGCGACCTACGAGCAGTACTTC. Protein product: CASTRTALATYEQYF.